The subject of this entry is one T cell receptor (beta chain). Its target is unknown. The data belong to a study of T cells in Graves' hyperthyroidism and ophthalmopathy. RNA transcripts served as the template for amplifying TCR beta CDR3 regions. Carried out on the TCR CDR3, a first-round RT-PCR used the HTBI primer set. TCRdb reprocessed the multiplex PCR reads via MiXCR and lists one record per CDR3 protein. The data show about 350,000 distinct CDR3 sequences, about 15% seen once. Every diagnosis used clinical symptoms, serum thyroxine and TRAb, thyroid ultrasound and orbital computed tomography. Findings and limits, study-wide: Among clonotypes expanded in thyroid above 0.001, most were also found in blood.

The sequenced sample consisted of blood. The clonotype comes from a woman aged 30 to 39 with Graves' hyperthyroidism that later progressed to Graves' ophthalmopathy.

CDR3 amino acids: CASSIRAGENYGYTF. The CDR3 nucleotides are TGTGCCAGTAGTATTCGGGCAGGGGAAAACTATGGCTACACCTTC. This rearrangement joins TRBV19 to TRBJ1-2, with D perhaps TRBD1 (6 bases). Germline CDR1 and CDR2: LNHDA and SQIVND (reference sequence). The V gene lost 3 bases and the J gene lost 2 bases, with 13 bases spanning the gap. The CDR3 has 15 amino acids.